Each of the 24 T cell receptor beta chains below was sequenced from the same sample in a study of T-cell reconstitution after alpha-beta-depleted transplantation in children. The TCRbeta library was prepared with unique molecular identifiers. From the PCR reads, TCRdb called clonotypes with MiXCR, one entry per CDR3 protein. The top ten hold around 14% of the sample, which has 550,000 to 600,000 distinct CDR3 sequences, about 21% seen once. Source: PBMCs, mostly from graft donor cells, taken 360 days after TCRalphabeta/CD19-depleted stem cell transplant. These receptors were obtained from a boy under three years old who had a stem cell transplant for acute myeloid leukemia, so the T cells may come from the graft donor.

The chain is built from TRBV29-1 and TRBJ1-2; possible D gene TRBD1, 6 bases. The CDR3 runs to 14 residues. The V end was cut by 6 bases, the J end by 5 bases, with 19 bases between. Per germline, CDR1 SQVTM and CDR2 ANQGSEA. The CDR3 sequence is CSVLPTGYGYGYTF. The DNA for the CDR3 is TGCAGCGTCCTTCCAACAGGGTACGGGTATGGCTACACCTTC.

The V call is TRBV6-2 or TRBV6-3, the J call TRBJ2-5, with D hard to call. The CDR3 has 14 amino acids. Between the trimmed V and J ends, which lost 2 bases and 1 base, there was a span of 8 bases. The germline V gene encodes CDR1 MNHEY and CDR2 SVGEGT. The CDR3 region is CASSYARTQETQYF. The CDR3 DNA follows: TGTGCCAGCAGTTACGCCAGAACCCAAGAGACCCAGTACTTC.

This clonotype appeared many times. The rearrangement links TRBV29-1 to TRBJ1-4; D unresolved. V lost 3 bases and J lost 8, with 10 bases in between. From germline, CDR1 is SQVTM and CDR2 ANQGSEA. This CDR3 spans 12 amino acids. CDR3 in amino acids: CSVEEGQEKLFF. Here the CDR3 DNA reads TGCAGCGTTGAGGAAGGGCAGGAAAAACTGTTTTTT.

The J gene is TRBJ2-7, the V gene TRBV21-1. TRBV21-1 is a pseudogene segment. This CDR3 contains 14 residues. This chain's CDR3 is CASRERTVPYEQYF. DNA of the CDR3: TGTGCCAGCAGGGAACGGACGGTACCCTACGAGCAGTACTTC.

This clonotype turned up a few times. The chain recombines TRBV20-1 with TRBJ1-4; D is ambiguous. Germline values: CDR1 DFQATT, CDR2 SNEGSKA (reference sequence). Deletions cut 5 bases from V and 0 bases from J, with 10 bases between. The CDR3 covers 14 residues. For the CDR3, the DNA is TGCAGTGCTTGCGGTCGGTCAACTAATGAAAAACTGTTTTTT. This gives the protein CSACGRSTNEKLFF.

This clonotype was seen repeatedly, ten times or more. The chain is built from TRBV5-6 and TRBJ2-7; D is undetermined. The germline gives CDR1 SGHDT, CDR2 YYEEEE. The V and J ends lost 3 bases and 3 bases respectively, with 10 bases between them. The CDR3 totals 13 residues. The CDR3 is CASSSVYLYEQYV. CDR3 bases: TGTGCCAGCAGCTCGGTGTACCTCTACGAGCAGTACGTC.

This clonotype appeared many times. The J gene is TRBJ2-5, the V gene TRBV20-1; D not certain. The germline V gene encodes CDR1 DFQATT and CDR2 SNEGSKA (reference sequence). V lost 6 bases and J 0 bases, leaving 14 bases between the germline ends. The CDR3 is 14 amino acids. CDR3 protein: CSALEVRDQETQYF. CDR3 bases: TGCAGTGCCCTAGAGGTCCGAGACCAAGAGACCCAGTACTTC.

The chain uses TRBV27 and TRBJ2-3, with a weak D call TRBD2 (5 bases). Trimming removed 5 bases at V and 1 base at J, with 13 bases between. The CDR3 loop spans 15 amino acids. CDR1 and CDR2 from the germline V gene are MNHEY and SMNVEV (reference sequence). The CDR3 loop reads CASSPGSSGTDTQYF. The DNA of the CDR3 is TGTGCCAGCAGTCCGGGGTCGTCTGGCACAGATACGCAGTATTTT.

This rearrangement joins TRBV6-2 or TRBV6-3 to TRBJ1-1; D gene unclear. Germline V gene data show CDR1 as MNHEY and CDR2 as SVGEGT. The ends were cut back, 7 bases at V and 1 base at J, with 10 bases in the middle. CDR3 length equals 13 residues. CDR3 sequence (DNA): TGTGCCAGCACCCCATGGGGGAACACTGAAGCTTTCTTT. Protein product: CASTPWGNTEAFF.

This clonotype was counted at least ten times. The V and J genes are TRBV6-2 or TRBV6-3 and TRBJ2-3; weak D call: TRBD1 (5 bases). The germline gives CDR1 MNHEY, CDR2 SVGEGT. This CDR3 contains 15 residues. Trimming removed 5 bases at V and 2 bases at J, with 14 bases between. CDR3 nucleotides: TGTGCCAGCAGTGATACAGGTGGCCCCACAGATACGCAGTATTTT. Translated: CASSDTGGPTDTQYF.

This clonotype was found many times. This rearrangement joins TRBV27 to TRBJ2-7; 9 bases match TRBD1. CDR1 and CDR2 from the germline V gene are MNHEY and SMNVEV (reference sequence). This CDR3 spans 16 amino acids. The junction had 25 bases not matched to a gene; V was cut back by 10 bases and J by 12 bases. CDR3: CAIPGQGQRGEKIRYV. The CDR3, as DNA: TGTGCCATTCCGGGACAGGGTCAAAGGGGAGAGAAAATTAGGTACGTC.

The chain joins TRBV15 to TRBJ2-7; a possible D gene is TRBD2 (6 bases). V was clipped by 0 bases and J by 7 bases, with 22 bases between them. This CDR3 is built from 17 residues. Germline V gene sequence: CDR1 LNHNV, CDR2 YYDKDF (reference sequence). The CDR3 protein is CATSRDGGYALGEEQYF. In DNA form, the CDR3 reads TGTGCCACCAGCAGAGACGGAGGGTACGCTCTGGGTGAGGAGCAGTACTTC. The whole variable domain, remainder taken from reference TRBV15 and TRBJ2-7, is DAMVIQNPRYQVTQFGKPVTLSCSQTLNHNVMYWYQQKSSQAPKLLFHYYDKDFNNEADTPDNFQSRRPNTSFCFLDIRSPGLGDTAMYLCATSRDGGYALGEEQYFGPGTRLTVT.

The genes are TRBV10-2 and TRBJ2-3; possibly TRBD2 for D (5 bases). This CDR3 has 14 amino acids. V shed 4 bases and J shed 5 bases, with 13 bases lying between them. The V gene's germline CDR1 is WSHSY and CDR2 SAAADI. CDR3: CASSGIGKVDTQYF. The CDR3 DNA reads TGCGCCAGCAGTGGGATCGGGAAGGTAGATACGCAGTATTTT.

This clonotype was seen a few times. The chain is built from TRBV6-1 and TRBJ1-1; no reliable D call. The V gene lost 6 bases and the J gene lost 0 bases, with 14 bases spanning the gap. Germline values: CDR1 MNHNS, CDR2 SASEGT. This CDR3 comprises 15 residues. CDR3 loop: CASRTQAFMNTEAFF. For the CDR3, the DNA is TGTGCCAGCAGGACTCAAGCTTTTATGAACACTGAAGCTTTCTTT.

This clonotype was observed a few times. The V gene is TRBV7-7, the J gene TRBJ2-1; tentatively, D is TRBD2 (5 bases). The CDR3 length is 16 residues. Germline CDR1 and CDR2: SSHAT and FNYEAQ (reference sequence). V dropped 5 bases and J dropped 4 bases, with 18 bases sitting between them. CDR3: CASSPKSGDEYNEQFF. In DNA, the CDR3 is TGTGCCAGCAGCCCCAAAAGCGGAGACGAGTACAATGAGCAGTTCTTC.

V and J are TRBV20-1 and TRBJ1-6, with 11 bases fitting TRBD1. From germline, CDR1 is DFQATT and CDR2 SNEGSKA (reference sequence). Trimming at V came to 5 bases and at J to 8 bases, leaving 5 bases not matched to a gene. The CDR3 runs to 14 residues. The CDR3 DNA is TGCAGTGCTCCAAGGACAGGGGGCGATTCACCCCTCCACTTT. Protein sequence: CSAPRTGGDSPLHF.

This clonotype was seen a few times. The V gene is TRBV29-1, the J gene TRBJ2-1; D perhaps matches TRBD2 (5 bases). Germline assignment: CDR1 SQVTM and CDR2 ANQGSEA. The CDR3 consists of 14 residues. V was pared by 5 bases and J by 8 bases, with 19 bases between. In nucleotides, the CDR3 is TGCAGCGTTTTAAGGGCTGGACTGGTCGATGAGCAGTTCTTC. Encoded protein: CSVLRAGLVDEQFF.

The chain couples TRBV15 to TRBJ2-5, with D perhaps matching TRBD1 (6 bases). There are 14 residues in the CDR3. The V end lost 4 bases, the J end lost 2 bases, and 11 bases lay between the germline ends. Germline V gene sequence: CDR1 LNHNV, CDR2 YYDKDF (reference sequence). CDR3: CATSNMGAQETQYF. DNA for the CDR3: TGTGCCACCAGCAACATGGGGGCTCAAGAGACCCAGTACTTC.

This clonotype has only a few counts. The genes are TRBV7-4 and TRBJ1-5, with a weak D call TRBD1 (5 bases). The germline gives CDR1 SGHVT, CDR2 SQSDAQ. The V gene lost 3 bases and the J gene lost 0 bases, with 12 bases spanning the gap. The CDR3 has 16 residues. The CDR3: CASSLPGMYSNQPQHF. The CDR3 nucleotides are TGTGCCAGCAGCTTGCCAGGGATGTATAGCAATCAGCCCCAGCATTTT.

This clonotype was seen a few times. CDR3 sequence (DNA): TGTGCCAGCAGCGCCGGACGACAGGGAGGCACAGATACGCAGTATTTT. It translates to CASSAGRQGGTDTQYF. V usage is TRBV28 and J usage is TRBJ2-3; 7 bases align to TRBD1. J lost 1 base, V lost 6 bases, and 10 bases had no gene match. In germline, CDR1 is MDHEN, CDR2 SYDVKM. The CDR3 is 16 residues long. Based on the CDR3 plus reference TRBV28 and TRBJ2-3, the full variable domain is DVKVTQSSRYLVKRTGEKVFLECVQDMDHENMFWYRQDPGLGLRLIYFSYDVKMKEKGDIPEGYSVSREKKERFSLILESASTNQTSMYLCASSAGRQGGTDTQYFGPGTRLTVL.

This clonotype was seen more than once but under ten times. This rearrangement joins TRBV7-2 to TRBJ2-2; 9 nucleotides align to TRBD1. The junction had 9 bases not matched to a gene; V was cut back by 11 bases and J by 2 bases. Germline CDR1 SGHTA, CDR2 FQGNSA. This CDR3 region has 15 residues. The CDR3 protein is CAFRRTGANTGELFF. The CDR3 DNA reads TGTGCCTTTCGGAGGACAGGGGCTAACACCGGGGAGCTGTTTTTT.

This clonotype was picked up many times. The chain recombines TRBV29-1 with TRBJ2-7; D tentatively fits TRBD1 or TRBD2 (5 bases each). From germline, CDR1 is SQVTM and CDR2 ANQGSEA. CDR3 size: 12 residues. Trimming took off 7 bases at V and 5 bases at J, with 15 bases between the two ends. CDR3 amino acids: CSGARGTDEQYF. In nucleotides, the CDR3 is TGCAGCGGGGCCCGGGGCACGGACGAGCAGTACTTC.

This clonotype has only a few counts. V gene TRBV25-1 combines with J gene TRBJ2-7; D uncertain. V was trimmed by 4 bases and J by 6 bases, leaving 16 bases between them. CDR1 MGHDK and CDR2 SYGVNS come from the germline V gene. CDR3 length equals 14 residues. The CDR3 DNA reads as TGTGCCAGCAGTGCTAAGGCTGGGGTTGGCGAGCAGTACGTC. Its protein is CASSAKAGVGEQYV.

Many counts were recorded for this clonotype. V gene TRBV4-3 combines with J gene TRBJ1-2; possible D gene TRBD1, 6 bases. The CDR3 has 15 residues. Germline CDR1 reads LGHNA; CDR2 reads YSLEER. Trimming removed 1 base from V and 4 bases from J, with 13 bases in between. The CDR3: CASSQGRGTLYGYTF. DNA of the CDR3: TGCGCCAGCAGCCAAGGAAGGGGGACACTCTATGGCTACACCTTC.